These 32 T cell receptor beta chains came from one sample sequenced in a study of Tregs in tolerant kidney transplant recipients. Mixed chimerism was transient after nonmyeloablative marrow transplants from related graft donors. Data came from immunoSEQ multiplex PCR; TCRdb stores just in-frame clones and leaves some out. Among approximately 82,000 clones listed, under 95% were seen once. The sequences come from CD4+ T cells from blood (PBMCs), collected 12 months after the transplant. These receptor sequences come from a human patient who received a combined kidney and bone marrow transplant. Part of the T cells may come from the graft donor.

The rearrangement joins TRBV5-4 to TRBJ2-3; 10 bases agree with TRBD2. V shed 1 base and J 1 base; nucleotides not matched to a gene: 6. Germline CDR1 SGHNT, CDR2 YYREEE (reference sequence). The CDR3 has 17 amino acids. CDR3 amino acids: CASSLTLAGAGTDTQYF. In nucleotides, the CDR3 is TGTGCCAGCAGCTTGACCCTAGCGGGAGCTGGCACAGATACGCAGTATTTT.

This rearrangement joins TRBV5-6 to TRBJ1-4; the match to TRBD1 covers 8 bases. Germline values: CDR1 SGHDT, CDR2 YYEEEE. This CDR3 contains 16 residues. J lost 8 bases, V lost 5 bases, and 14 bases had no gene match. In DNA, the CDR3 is TGTGCCAGCAGTTTTGGCCAGGTGACAGGGGTAGAAAAACTGTTTTTT. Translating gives CASSFGQVTGVEKLFF. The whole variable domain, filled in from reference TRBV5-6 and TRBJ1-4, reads DAGVTQSPTHLIKTRGQQVTLRCSPKSGHDTVSWYQQALGQGPQFIFQYYEEEERQRGNFPDRFSGHQFPNYSSELNVNALLLGDSALYLCASSFGQVTGVEKLFFGSGTQLSVL.

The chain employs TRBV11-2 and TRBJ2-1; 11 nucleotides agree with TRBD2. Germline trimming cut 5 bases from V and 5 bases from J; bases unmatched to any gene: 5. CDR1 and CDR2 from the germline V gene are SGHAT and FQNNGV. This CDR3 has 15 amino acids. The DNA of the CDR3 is TGTGCCAGCAGCCGGGGACTAGCGGATCACAATGAGCAGTTCTTC. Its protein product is CASSRGLADHNEQFF.

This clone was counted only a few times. The CDR3 DNA reads as TGTGCCAGCAGCTTGGGGACTACAGCAGATACGCAGTATTTT. Its protein is CASSLGTTADTQYF. The chain is built from TRBV7-3 and TRBJ2-3, with 7 positions matching TRBD2. Germline V gene sequence: CDR1 SGHTA, CDR2 FQGTGA. The CDR3 length is 14 residues. Germline trimming cut 3 bases from V and 4 bases from J; bases unmatched to any gene: 4.

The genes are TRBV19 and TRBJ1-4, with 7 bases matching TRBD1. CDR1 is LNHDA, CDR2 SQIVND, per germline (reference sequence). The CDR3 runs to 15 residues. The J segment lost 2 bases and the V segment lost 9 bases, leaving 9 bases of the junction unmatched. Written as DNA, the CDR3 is TGTGCCAGAACGTGGTTGGACAGGACTAATGAAAAACTGTTTTTT. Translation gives CARTWLDRTNEKLFF.

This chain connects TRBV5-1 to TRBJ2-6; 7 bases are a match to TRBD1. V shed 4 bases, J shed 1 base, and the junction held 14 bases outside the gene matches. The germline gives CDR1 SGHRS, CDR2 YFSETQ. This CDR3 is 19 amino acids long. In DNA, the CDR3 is TGCGCCAGCAGCGAAAAATTCCCAGGGGGAAATTCTGGGGCCAACGTCCTGACTTTC. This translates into CASSEKFPGGNSGANVLTF.

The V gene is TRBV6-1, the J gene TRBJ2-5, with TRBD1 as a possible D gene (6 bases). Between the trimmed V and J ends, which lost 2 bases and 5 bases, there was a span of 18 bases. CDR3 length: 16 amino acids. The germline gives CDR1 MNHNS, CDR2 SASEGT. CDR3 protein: CASSESAGVWWETQYF. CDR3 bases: TGTGCCAGCAGTGAATCGGCAGGGGTTTGGTGGGAGACCCAGTACTTC.

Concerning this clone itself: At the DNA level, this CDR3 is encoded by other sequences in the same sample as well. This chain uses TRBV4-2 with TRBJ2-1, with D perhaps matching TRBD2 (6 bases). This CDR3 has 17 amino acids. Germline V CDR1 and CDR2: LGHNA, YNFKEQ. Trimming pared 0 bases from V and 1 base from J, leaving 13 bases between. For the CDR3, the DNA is TGTGCCAGCAGCCAAGATGTTGGGGCGGGATCCTACAATGAGCAGTTCTTC. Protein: CASSQDVGAGSYNEQFF.

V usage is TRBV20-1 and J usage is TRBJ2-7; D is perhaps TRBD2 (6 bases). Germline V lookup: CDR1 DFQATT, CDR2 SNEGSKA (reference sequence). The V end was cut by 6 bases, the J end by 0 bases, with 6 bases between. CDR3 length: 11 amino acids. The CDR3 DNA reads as TGCAGTGCCGGGGGCTCCTACGAGCAGTACTTC. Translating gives CSAGGSYEQYF.

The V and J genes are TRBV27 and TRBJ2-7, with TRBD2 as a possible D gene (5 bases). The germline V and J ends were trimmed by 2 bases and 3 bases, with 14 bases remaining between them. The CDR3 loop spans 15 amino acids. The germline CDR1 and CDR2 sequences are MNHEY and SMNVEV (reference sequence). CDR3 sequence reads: CASSLRLFGVYEQYF. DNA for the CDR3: TGTGCCAGCAGTTTACGCCTGTTCGGGGTCTACGAGCAGTACTTC.

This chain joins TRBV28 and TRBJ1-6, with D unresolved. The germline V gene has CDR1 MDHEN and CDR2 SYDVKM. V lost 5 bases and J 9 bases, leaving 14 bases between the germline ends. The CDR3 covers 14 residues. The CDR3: CASSKAGNSSPLHF. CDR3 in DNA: TGTGCCAGCAGTAAGGCCGGGAATAGTTCACCCCTCCACTTT.

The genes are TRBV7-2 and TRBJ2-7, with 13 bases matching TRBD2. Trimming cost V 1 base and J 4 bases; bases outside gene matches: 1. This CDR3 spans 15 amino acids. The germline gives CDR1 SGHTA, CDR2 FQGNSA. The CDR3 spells CASSLELAGGYEQYF. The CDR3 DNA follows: TGTGCCAGCAGCTTAGAACTAGCGGGGGGGTACGAGCAGTACTTC.

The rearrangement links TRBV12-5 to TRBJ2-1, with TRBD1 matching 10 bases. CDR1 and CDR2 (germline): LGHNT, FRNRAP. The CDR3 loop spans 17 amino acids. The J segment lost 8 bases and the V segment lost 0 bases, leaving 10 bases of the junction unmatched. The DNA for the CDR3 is TGTGCTAGTGGTTTGGTACCCGGACAGGGGGTTGAGTATGAGCAGTTCTTC. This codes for CASGLVPGQGVEYEQFF.

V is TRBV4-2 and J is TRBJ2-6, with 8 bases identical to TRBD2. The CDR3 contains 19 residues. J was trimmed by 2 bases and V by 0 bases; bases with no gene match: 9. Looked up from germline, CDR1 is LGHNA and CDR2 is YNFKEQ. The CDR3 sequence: CASSQERTGGSPGANVLTF. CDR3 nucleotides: TGTGCCAGCAGCCAAGAAAGGACGGGGGGGTCCCCTGGGGCCAACGTCCTGACTTTC.

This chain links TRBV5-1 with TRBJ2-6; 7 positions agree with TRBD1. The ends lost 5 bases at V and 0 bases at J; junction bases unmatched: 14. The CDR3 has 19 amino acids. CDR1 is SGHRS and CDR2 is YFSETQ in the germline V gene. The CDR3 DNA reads TGCGCCAGCAGATTACCCGGGACAGAAGTTGTCTCTGGGGCCAACGTCCTGACTTTC. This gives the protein CASRLPGTEVVSGANVLTF.

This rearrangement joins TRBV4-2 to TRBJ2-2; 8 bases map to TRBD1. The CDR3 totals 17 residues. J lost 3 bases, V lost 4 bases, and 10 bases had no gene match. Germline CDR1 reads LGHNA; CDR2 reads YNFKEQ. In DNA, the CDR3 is TGTGCCAGCAGCCGAGAGCCGGGACAGGCGGACACCGGGGAGCTGTTTTTT. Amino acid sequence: CASSREPGQADTGELFF.

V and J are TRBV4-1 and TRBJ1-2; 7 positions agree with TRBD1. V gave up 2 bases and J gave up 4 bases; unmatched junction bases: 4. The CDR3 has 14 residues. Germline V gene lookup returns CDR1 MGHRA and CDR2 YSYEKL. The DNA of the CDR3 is TGCGCCAGCAGCCAAATAGGGGGCGCCTATGGCTACACCTTC. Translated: CASSQIGGAYGYTF.

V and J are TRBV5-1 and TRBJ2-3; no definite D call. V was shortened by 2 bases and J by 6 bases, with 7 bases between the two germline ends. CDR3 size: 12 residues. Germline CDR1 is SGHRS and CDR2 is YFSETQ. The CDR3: CASSFARDTQYF. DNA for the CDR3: TGCGCCAGCAGCTTTGCGAGGGATACGCAGTATTTT.

The CDR3 reads CASSVASQGYNEQFF. CDR3 nucleotides: TGTGCCAGCAGCGTGGCTAGCCAAGGGTACAATGAGCAGTTCTTC. The chain couples TRBV9 to TRBJ2-1; possible D gene TRBD2, 5 bases. Germline V gene data show CDR1 as SGDLS and CDR2 as YYNGEE. V lost 2 bases and J 4 bases, leaving 13 bases between the germline ends. The CDR3 consists of 15 residues.

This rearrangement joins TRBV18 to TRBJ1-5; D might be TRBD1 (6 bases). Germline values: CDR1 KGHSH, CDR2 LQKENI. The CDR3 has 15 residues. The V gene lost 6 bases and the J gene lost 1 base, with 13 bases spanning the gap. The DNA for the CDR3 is TGTGCCAGCTCGCTACGCACAGGGAGCAATCAGCCCCAGCATTTT. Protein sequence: CASSLRTGSNQPQHF.

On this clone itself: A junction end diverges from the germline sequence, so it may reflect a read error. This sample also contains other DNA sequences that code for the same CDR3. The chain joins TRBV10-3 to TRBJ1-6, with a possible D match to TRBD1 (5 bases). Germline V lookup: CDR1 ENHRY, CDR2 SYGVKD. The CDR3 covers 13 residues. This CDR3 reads CAKRQTYNSPLHF. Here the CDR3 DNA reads TGTGCCAAGAGACAGACATATAATTCCCCCCTCCACTTT.

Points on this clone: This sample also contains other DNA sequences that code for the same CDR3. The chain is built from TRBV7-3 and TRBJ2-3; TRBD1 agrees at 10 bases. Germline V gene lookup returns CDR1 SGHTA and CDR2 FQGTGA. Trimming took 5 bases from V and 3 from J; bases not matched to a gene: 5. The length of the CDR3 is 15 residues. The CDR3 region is CASSLSGQGTDTQYF. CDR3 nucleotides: TGTGCCAGCAGCCTATCGGGACAGGGGACAGATACGCAGTATTTT.

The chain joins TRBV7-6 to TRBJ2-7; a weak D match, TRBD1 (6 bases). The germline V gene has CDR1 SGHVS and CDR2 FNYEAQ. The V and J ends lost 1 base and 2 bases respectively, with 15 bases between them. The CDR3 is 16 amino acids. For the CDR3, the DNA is TGTGCCAGCAGCTTAGGAGGGGGAACTACAACCTACGAGCAGTACTTC. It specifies CASSLGGGTTTYEQYF.

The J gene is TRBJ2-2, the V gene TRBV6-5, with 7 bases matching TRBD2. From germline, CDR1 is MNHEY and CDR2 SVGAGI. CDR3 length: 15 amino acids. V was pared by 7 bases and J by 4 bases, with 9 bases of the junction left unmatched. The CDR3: CASTQGPGGTGELFF. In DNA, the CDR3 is TGTGCCAGCACCCAGGGCCCGGGGGGCACCGGGGAGCTGTTTTTT.

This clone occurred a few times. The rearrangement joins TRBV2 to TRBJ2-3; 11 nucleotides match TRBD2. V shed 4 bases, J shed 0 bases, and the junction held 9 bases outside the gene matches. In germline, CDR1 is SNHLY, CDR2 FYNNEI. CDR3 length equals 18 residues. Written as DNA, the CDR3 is TGTGCCAGCAGTGCACGCCCGACTAGCGGGGCTAGCACAGATACGCAGTATTTT. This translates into CASSARPTSGASTDTQYF.

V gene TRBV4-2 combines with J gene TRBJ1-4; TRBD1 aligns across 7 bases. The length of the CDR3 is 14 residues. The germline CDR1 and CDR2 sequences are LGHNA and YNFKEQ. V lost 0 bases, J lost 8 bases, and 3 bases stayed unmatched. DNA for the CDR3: TGTGCCAGCAGCCAAGACAGGGGGATAGAAAAACTGTTTTTT. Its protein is CASSQDRGIEKLFF.

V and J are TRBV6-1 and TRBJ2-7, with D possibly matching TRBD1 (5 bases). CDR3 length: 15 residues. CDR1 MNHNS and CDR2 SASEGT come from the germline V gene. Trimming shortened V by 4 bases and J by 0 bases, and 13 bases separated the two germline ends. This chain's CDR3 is CASSVKGPLSYEQYF. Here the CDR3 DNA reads TGTGCCAGCAGTGTGAAGGGGCCGCTCTCCTACGAGCAGTACTTC.

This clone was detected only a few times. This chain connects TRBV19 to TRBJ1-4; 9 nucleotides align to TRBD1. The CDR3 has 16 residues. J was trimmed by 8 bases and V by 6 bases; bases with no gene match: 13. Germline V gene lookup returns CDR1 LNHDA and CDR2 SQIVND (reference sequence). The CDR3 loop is CASRTLHRGQEEKLFF. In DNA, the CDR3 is TGTGCCAGTAGAACCCTTCACAGGGGGCAAGAGGAAAAACTGTTTTTT.

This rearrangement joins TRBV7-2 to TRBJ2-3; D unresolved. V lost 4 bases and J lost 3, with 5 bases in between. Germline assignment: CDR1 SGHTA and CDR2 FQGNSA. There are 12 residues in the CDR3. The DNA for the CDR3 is TGTGCCAGCAGCTCTCTAACAGATACGCAGTATTTT. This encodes CASSSLTDTQYF.

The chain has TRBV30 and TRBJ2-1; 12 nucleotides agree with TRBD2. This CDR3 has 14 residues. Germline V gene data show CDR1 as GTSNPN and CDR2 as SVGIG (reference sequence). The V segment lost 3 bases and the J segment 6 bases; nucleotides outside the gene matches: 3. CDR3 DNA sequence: TGTGCCTGGAGCGAACTAGCGGGAGGCAATGAGCAGTTCTTC. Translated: CAWSELAGGNEQFF.

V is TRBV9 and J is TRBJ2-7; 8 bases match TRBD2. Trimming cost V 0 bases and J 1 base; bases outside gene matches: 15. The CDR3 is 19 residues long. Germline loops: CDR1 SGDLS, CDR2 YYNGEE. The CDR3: CASSVEPVGASGLSYEQYF. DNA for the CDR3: TGTGCCAGCAGCGTAGAACCCGTCGGGGCTAGCGGGCTTTCCTACGAGCAGTACTTC.

The CDR3 bases are TGTGCCAGCAGAAATGGACAGTTGTACACTGAAGCTTTCTTT. As protein: CASRNGQLYTEAFF. The chain uses TRBV4-2 and TRBJ1-1; D may be TRBD1 (6 bases). CDR1 is LGHNA and CDR2 is YNFKEQ in the germline V gene. The CDR3 spans 14 residues. The V end lost 6 bases, the J end lost 3 bases, and 14 bases lay between the germline ends.